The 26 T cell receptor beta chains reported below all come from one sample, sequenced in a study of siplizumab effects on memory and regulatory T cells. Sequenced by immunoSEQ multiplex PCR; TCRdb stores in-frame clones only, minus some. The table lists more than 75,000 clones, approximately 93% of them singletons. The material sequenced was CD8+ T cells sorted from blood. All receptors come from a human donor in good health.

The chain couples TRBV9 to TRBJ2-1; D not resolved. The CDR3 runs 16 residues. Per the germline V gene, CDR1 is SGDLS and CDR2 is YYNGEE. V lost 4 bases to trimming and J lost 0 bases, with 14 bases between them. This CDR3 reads CASSSYLEISYNEQFF. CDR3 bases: TGTGCCAGCAGCTCCTACCTAGAAATCTCCTACAATGAGCAGTTCTTC.

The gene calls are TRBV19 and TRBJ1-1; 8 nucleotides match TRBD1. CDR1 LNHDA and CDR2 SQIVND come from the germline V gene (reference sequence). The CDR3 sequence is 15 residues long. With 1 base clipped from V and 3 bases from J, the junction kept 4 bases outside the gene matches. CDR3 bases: TGTGCCAGTAGTATAGCAGGGACAGGCCACACTGAAGCTTTCTTT. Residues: CASSIAGTGHTEAFF.

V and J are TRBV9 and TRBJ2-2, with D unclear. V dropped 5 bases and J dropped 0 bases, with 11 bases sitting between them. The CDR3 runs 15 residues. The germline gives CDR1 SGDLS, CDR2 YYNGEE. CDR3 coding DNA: TGTGCCAGCAGTTCCTCCGCGACGAACACCGGGGAGCTGTTTTTT. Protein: CASSSSATNTGELFF.

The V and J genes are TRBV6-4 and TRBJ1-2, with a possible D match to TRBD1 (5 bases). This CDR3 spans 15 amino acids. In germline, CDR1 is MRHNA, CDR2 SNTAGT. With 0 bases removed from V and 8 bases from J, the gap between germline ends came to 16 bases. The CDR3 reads CASSDSSGASGGYTF. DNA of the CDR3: TGTGCCAGCAGTGACTCGAGCGGGGCGTCTGGAGGCTACACCTTC.

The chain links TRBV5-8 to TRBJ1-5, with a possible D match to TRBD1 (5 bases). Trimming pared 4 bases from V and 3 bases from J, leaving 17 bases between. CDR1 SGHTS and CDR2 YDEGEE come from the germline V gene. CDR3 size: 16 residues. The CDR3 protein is CASSRSGLGVNQPQHF. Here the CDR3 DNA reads TGTGCCAGCAGCAGATCAGGGCTGGGTGTCAATCAGCCCCAGCATTTT. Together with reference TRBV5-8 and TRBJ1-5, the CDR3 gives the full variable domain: EAGVTQSPTHLIKTRGQQATLRCSPISGHTSVYWYQQALGLGLQFLLWYDEGEERNRGNFPPRFSGRQFPNYSSELNVNALELEDSALYLCASSRSGLGVNQPQHFGDGTRLSIL.

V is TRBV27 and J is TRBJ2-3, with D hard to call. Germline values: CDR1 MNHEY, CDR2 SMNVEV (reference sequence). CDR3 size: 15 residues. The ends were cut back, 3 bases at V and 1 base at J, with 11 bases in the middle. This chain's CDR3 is CASSFGYGGTDTQYF. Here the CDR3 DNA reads TGTGCCAGCAGTTTTGGATACGGAGGCACAGATACGCAGTATTTT.

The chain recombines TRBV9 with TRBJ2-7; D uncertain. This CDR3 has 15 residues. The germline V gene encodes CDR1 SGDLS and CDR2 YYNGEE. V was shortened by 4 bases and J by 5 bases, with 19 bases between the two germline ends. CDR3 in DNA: TGTGCCAGCAGCAGGGAAGGTAGCTCAGGTGACGAGCAGTACTTC. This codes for CASSREGSSGDEQYF.

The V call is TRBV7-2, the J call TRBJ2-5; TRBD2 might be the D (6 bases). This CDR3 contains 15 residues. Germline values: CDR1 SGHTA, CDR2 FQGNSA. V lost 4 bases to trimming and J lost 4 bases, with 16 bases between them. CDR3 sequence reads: CASSSPGTPRETQYF. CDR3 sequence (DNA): TGTGCCAGCAGCTCACCCGGGACTCCGAGAGAGACCCAGTACTTC.

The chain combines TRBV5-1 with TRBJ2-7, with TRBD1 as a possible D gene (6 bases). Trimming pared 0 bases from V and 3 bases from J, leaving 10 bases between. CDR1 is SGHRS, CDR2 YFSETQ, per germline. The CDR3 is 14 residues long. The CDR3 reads CASSLEGRGYEQYF. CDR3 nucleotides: TGCGCCAGCAGCTTGGAGGGCAGGGGCTACGAGCAGTACTTC.

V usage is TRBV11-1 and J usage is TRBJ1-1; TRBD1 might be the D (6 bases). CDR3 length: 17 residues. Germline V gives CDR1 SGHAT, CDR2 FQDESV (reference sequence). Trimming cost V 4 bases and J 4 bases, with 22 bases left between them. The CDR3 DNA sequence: TGTGCCAGCAGCTCAAGGGGCGGGACACAACGACCCACTGAAGCTTTCTTT. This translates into CASSSRGGTQRPTEAFF.

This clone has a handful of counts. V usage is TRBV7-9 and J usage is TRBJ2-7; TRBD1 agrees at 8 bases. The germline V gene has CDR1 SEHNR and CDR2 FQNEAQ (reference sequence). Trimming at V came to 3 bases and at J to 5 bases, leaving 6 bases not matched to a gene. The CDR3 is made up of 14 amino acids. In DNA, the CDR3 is TGTGCCAGCAGCTTCGCTGCAGGGGGCGACGAGCAGTACTTC. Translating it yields CASSFAAGGDEQYF.

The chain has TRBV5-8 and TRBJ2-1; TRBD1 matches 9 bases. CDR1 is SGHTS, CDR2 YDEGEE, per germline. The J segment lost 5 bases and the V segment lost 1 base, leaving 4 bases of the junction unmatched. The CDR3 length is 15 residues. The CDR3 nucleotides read TGTGCCAGCAGCTTGTGGACAGGGGCGAACAATGAGCAGTTCTTC. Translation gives CASSLWTGANNEQFF.

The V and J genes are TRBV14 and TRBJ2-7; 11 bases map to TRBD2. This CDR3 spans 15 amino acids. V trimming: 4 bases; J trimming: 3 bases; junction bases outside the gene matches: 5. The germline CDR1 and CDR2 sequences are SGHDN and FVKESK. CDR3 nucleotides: TGTGCCAGCAGCCTCACTAGCGGGAGTTTCTACGAGCAGTACTTC. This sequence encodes CASSLTSGSFYEQYF.

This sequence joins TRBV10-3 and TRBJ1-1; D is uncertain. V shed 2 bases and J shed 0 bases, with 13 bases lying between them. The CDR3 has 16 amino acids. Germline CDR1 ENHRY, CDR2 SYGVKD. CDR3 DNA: TGTGCCATCAGTGAGCCCGACTCCTACATGAACACTGAAGCTTTCTTT. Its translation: CAISEPDSYMNTEAFF.

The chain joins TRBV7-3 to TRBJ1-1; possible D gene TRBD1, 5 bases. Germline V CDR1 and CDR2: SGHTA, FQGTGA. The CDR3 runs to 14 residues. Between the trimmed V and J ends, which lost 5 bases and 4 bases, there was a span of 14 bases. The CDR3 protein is CASSLLGEATEAFF. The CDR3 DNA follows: TGTGCCAGCAGCCTTCTGGGGGAGGCCACTGAAGCTTTCTTT.

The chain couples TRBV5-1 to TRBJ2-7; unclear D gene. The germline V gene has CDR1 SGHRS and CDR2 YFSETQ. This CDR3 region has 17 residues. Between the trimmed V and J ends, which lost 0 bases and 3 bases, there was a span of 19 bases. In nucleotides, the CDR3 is TGCGCCAGCAGCTTGGGGGCCTTGGGGTCAAACTACTACGAGCAGTACTTC. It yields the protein CASSLGALGSNYYEQYF.

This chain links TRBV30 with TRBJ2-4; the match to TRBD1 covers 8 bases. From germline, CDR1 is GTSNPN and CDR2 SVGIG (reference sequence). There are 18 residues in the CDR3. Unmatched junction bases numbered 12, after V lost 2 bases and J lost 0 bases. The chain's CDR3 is CAWSTGQGVVGAKNIQYF. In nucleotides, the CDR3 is TGTGCCTGGAGTACAGGACAGGGAGTAGTTGGAGCCAAAAACATTCAGTACTTC.

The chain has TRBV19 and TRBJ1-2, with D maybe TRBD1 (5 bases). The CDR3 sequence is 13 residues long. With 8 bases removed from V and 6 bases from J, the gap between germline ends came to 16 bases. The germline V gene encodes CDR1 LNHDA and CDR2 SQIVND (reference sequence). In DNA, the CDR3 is TGTGCCAGTGTGACCCGGGACGGGGATGGCTACACCTTC. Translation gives CASVTRDGDGYTF.

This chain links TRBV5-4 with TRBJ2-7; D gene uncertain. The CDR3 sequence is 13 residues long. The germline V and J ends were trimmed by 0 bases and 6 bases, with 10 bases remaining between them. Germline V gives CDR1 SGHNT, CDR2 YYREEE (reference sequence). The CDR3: CASSLDVSGEQYF. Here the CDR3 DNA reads TGTGCCAGCAGCTTGGACGTTAGTGGCGAGCAGTACTTC.

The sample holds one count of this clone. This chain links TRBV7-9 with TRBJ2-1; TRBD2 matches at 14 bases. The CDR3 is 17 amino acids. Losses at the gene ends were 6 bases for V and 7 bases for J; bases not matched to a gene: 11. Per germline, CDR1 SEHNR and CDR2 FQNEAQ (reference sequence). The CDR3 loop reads CASRGTSGRVLYNEQFF. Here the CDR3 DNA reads TGTGCCAGCAGGGGGACTAGCGGGAGAGTATTATATAATGAGCAGTTCTTC.

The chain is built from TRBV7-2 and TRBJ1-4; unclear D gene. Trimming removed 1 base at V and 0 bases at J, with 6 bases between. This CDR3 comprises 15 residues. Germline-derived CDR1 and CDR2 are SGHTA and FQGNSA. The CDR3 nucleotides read TGTGCCAGCAGCTTAGTGGCCACAACTAATGAAAAACTGTTTTTT. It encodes CASSLVATTNEKLFF.

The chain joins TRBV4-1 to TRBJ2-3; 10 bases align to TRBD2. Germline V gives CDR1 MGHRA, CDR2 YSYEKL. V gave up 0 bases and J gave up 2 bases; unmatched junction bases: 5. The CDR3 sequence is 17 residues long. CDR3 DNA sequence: TGCGCCAGCAGCCAAGATAAGCGGGAGGGCGCCACAGATACGCAGTATTTT. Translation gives CASSQDKREGATDTQYF.

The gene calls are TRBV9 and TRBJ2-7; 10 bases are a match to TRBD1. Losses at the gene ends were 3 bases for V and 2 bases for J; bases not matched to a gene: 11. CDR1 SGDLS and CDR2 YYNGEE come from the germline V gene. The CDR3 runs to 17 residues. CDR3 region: CASSEGTGATPPYEQYF. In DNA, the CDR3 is TGTGCCAGCAGCGAAGGGACAGGGGCGACTCCACCCTACGAGCAGTACTTC.

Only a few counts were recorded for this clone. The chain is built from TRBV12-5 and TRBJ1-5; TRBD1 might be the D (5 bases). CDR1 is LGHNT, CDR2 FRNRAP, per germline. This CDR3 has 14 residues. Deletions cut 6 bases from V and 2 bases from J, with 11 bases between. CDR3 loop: CASGLPGGNQPQHF. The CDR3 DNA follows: TGTGCTAGTGGCCTGCCGGGGGGCAATCAGCCCCAGCATTTT.

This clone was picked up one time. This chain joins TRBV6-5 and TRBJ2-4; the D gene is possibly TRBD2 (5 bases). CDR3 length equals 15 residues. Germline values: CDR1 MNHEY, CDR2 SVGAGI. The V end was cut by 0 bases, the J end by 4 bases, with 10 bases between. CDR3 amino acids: CASSYSSSPKNIQYF. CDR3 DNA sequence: TGTGCCAGCAGTTACTCGTCTAGCCCAAAAAACATTCAGTACTTC.

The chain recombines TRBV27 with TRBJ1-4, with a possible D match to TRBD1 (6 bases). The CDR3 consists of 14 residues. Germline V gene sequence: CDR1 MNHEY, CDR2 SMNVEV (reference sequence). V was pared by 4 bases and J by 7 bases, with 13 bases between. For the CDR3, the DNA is TGTGCCAGCAGTTCCCAGGGAGGGGGTGAAAAACTGTTTTTT. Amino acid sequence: CASSSQGGGEKLFF.